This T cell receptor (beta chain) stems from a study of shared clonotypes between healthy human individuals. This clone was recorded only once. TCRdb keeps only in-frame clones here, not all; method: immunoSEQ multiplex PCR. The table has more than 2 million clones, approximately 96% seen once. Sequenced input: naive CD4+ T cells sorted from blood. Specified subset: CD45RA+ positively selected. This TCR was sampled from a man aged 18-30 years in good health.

The CDR3 is CASKLAGVQETQYF. CDR3 nucleotide sequence: TGCGCCAGCAAACTAGCGGGAGTTCAAGAGACCCAGTACTTC. This chain uses TRBV5-1 with TRBJ2-5; 11 bases line up with TRBD2. The V gene end was trimmed by 6 bases and the J gene end by 2 bases; junction bases not matched to a gene: 3. Germline V lookup: CDR1 SGHRS, CDR2 YFSETQ. The CDR3 consists of 14 residues.